This TCR beta chain emerged from a study of control samples from healthy donors and cancer patients. V lost 5 bases and J 7 bases, leaving 17 bases between the germline ends. In germline, CDR1 is SGHTA, CDR2 FQGNSA. CDR3 size: 14 residues. The assay was immunoSEQ multiplex PCR, and TCRdb's table has in-frame clones only and misses some. This sample has 100,000 to 150,000 clones, with approximately 92% found just once. The sample was blood. This TCR derives from a man aged 40-49 years in good health. The rearrangement links TRBV7-2 to TRBJ2-5; D possibly corresponds to TRBD2 (6 bases). The DNA for the CDR3 is TGTGCCAGCAGCCTCGTGGGGGGTTCGGTGACCCAGTACTTC. Translating it yields CASSLVGGSVTQYF.